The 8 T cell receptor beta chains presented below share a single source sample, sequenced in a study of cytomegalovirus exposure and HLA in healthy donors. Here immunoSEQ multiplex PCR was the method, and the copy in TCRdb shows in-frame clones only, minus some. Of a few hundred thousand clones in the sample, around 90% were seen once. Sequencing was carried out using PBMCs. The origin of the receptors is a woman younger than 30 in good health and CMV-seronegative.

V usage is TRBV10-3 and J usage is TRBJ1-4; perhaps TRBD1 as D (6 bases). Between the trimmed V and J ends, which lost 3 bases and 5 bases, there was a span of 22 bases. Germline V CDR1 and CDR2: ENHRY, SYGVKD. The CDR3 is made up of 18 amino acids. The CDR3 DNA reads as TGTGCCATCAGTGATCTAGGAGTTCAGGGGATGGAAAATGAAAAACTGTTTTTT. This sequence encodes CAISDLGVQGMENEKLFF.

The CDR3 DNA is TGTGCCAGCAGTTTCGGGAGCTCCTACGAGCAGTACTTC. Residues: CASSFGSSYEQYF. This chain links TRBV5-8 with TRBJ2-7; possibly TRBD2 for D (6 bases). This CDR3 is 13 amino acids long. Trimming pared 5 bases from V and 0 bases from J, leaving 9 bases between. Germline CDR1 SGHTS, CDR2 YDEGEE.

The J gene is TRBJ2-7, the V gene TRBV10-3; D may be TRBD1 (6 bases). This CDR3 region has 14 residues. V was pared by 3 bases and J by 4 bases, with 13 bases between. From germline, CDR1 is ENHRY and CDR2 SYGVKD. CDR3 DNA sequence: TGTGCCATCAGTGACCGACAGGAAACTTACGAGCAGTACTTC. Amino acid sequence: CAISDRQETYEQYF.

CDR3 amino acids: CASSGYFSNQPQHF. The CDR3 coding sequence is TGTGCCAGCAGTGGGTACTTTAGCAATCAGCCCCAGCATTTT. J is TRBJ1-5 and V is TRBV6-1; D uncertain. The germline V gene encodes CDR1 MNHNS and CDR2 SASEGT. The CDR3 has 14 residues. V lost 4 bases and J lost 0, with 7 bases in between.

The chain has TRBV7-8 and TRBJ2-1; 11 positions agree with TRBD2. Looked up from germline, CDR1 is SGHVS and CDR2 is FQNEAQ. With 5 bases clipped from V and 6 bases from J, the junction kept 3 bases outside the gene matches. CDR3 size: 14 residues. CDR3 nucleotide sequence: TGTGCCAGCAGCGCTAGCGGGGGGTTCAATGAGCAGTTCTTC. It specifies CASSASGGFNEQFF.

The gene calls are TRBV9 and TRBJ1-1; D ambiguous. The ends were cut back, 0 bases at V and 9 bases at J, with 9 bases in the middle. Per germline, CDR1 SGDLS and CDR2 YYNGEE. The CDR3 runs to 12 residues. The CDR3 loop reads CASSVGAGQAFF. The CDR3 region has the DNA TGTGCCAGCAGCGTAGGGGCGGGTCAAGCTTTCTTT.

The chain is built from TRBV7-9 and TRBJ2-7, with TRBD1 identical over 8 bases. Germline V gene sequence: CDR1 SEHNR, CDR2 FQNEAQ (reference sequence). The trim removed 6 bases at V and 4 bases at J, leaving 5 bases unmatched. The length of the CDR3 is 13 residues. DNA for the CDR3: TGTGCCAGCAGTAAAGACAGGGGATACGAGCAGTACTTC. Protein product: CASSKDRGYEQYF.

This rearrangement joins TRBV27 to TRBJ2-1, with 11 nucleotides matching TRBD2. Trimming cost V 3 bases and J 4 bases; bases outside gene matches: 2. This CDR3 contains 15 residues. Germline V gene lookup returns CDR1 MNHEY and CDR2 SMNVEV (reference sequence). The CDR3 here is CASSLTSGVYNEQFF. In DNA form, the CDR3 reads TGTGCCAGCAGTTTGACTAGCGGGGTATACAATGAGCAGTTCTTC.